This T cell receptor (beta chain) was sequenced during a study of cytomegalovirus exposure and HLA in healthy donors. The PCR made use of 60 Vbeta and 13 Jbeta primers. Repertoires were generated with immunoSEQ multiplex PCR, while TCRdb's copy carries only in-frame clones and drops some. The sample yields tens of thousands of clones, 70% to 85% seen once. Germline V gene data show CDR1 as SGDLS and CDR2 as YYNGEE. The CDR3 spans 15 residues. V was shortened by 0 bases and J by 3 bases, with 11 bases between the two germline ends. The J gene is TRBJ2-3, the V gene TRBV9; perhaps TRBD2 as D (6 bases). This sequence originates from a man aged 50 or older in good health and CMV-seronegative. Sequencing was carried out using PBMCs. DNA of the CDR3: TGTGCCAGCAGCGTAGTCCCTGGGGGGACAGATACGCAGTATTTT. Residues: CASSVVPGGTDTQYF.